The 6 T cell receptor beta chains below were found in one sample sequenced in a study of blood T cell repertoires in COVID-19. TCRdb's table, derived via immunoSEQ multiplex PCR, lists solely in-frame clones and lacks some. The sample consists of over 130,000 clones, 85% to 90% of them appearing once. Sequencing was performed on peripheral blood. The receptors were gathered from a woman aged 80 or older with acute or convalescent COVID-19.

This rearrangement joins TRBV18 to TRBJ2-1; 8 bases fit TRBD1. This CDR3 is built from 14 residues. CDR1 KGHSH and CDR2 LQKENI come from the germline V gene. With V trimmed by 5 bases and J by 5 bases, 5 bases remained unmatched. CDR3 amino acids: CASSGGTGHNEQFF. The CDR3 DNA reads as TGTGCCAGCTCAGGCGGGACAGGTCACAATGAGCAGTTCTTC.

The chain couples TRBV19 to TRBJ1-4; no clear D gene. Germline assignment: CDR1 LNHDA and CDR2 SQIVND (reference sequence). The V end was cut by 3 bases, the J end by 0 bases, with 5 bases between. The CDR3 is 14 residues long. The CDR3 region has the DNA TGTGCCAGTAGTATCTCTCCAACTAATGAAAAACTGTTTTTT. Translating it yields CASSISPTNEKLFF.

The chain carries TRBV7-8 and TRBJ1-5, with a possible D match to TRBD1 (5 bases). V was trimmed by 4 bases and J by 4 bases, leaving 8 bases between them. Germline assignment: CDR1 SGHVS and CDR2 FQNEAQ. The CDR3 contains 13 residues. CDR3 in DNA: TGTGCCAGCAGCTCTACAGGAAATCAGCCCCAGCATTTT. The encoded protein is CASSSTGNQPQHF.

This clone appeared a single time. The chain is built from TRBV5-4 and TRBJ1-2; 7 nucleotides agree with TRBD1. The V gene end was trimmed by 3 bases and the J gene end by 7 bases; junction bases not matched to a gene: 12. CDR3 length: 15 residues. Germline CDR1 SGHNT, CDR2 YYREEE (reference sequence). As DNA, the CDR3 is TGTGCCAGCAGCTCCACAGGGGCGGACCGGAGTGGCTACACCTTC. Protein sequence: CASSSTGADRSGYTF.

The chain carries TRBV6-5 and TRBJ1-2; TRBD1 might be the D (5 bases). The CDR3 extends over 15 amino acids. CDR1 and CDR2 from the germline V gene are MNHEY and SVGAGI. Trimming took 0 bases from V and 4 from J, leaving 12 bases between them. CDR3 nucleotide sequence: TGTGCCAGCAGTTACTCAGGGGCCGGATCCTATGGCTACACCTTC. Translation gives CASSYSGAGSYGYTF.

The rearrangement uses TRBV4-3 and TRBJ1-2; 7 nucleotides align to TRBD1. V was pared by 0 bases and J by 5 bases, with 9 bases of the junction left unmatched. CDR1 LGHNA and CDR2 YSLEER come from the germline V gene. The CDR3 contains 16 residues. The CDR3 sequence: CASSQDWRQGDYGYTF. The CDR3 region has the DNA TGCGCCAGCAGCCAAGATTGGCGACAGGGCGATTATGGCTACACCTTC.